This paragraph covers one T cell receptor beta chain sequence. Its antigen is still unknown. This entry belongs to a study of identical twins. Study results and limitations: Insertion counts were lower in abundant cord blood beta clonotypes, a trend that memory repertoires did not show.

Everyone who donated was a healthy Caucasian. Template switching (which added a universal primer site) was used, and cDNA carried unique molecular identifiers. TCRdb reprocessed the 5' RACE reads via MiXCR and lists one record per CDR3 protein. The profile covers 1.5 million to 2 million distinct CDR3 sequences, with about 32% appearing a single time and over 0.25% taken by the ten largest. Germline CDR1 is MNHNY and CDR2 is SVGAGI (reference sequence). The CDR3 has 15 residues. Germline trimming cut 6 bases from V and 1 base from J; bases unmatched to any gene: 6. The sequenced sample was cord blood. This TCR derives from a newborn girl in good health. This chain uses TRBV6-6 with TRBJ2-7; TRBD2 matches 10 bases. The CDR3 loop reads CASRQTSGLSYEQYF. CDR3 coding DNA: TGTGCCAGCAGGCAGACTAGCGGGTTATCCTACGAGCAGTACTTC.